The 22 T cell receptor beta chains below were found in one sample sequenced in a study of tumor-infiltrating lymphocytes in primary liver carcinoma. Researchers generated TCR beta cDNA from approximately 0.55 ug of total RNA, relying on a constant-region primer. Library construction for TCR beta comprised three nested multiplex PCR rounds performed with slightly modified ARM-PCR. It was with TRBV1-TRBV30 forward primers and a C-beta reverse primer that the first two PCR rounds were run, at approximately 10 cycles each. Via MiXCR, TCRdb re-called the multiplex PCR reads, giving one row per CDR3 protein. The sample has some 110,000 distinct CDR3 sequences, 82% seen once. The study co-extracted DNA and RNA from 20-30 mg of unsorted bulk tissue. Sequencing input: liver tumor tissue from sampling region 3. Noted subset: tumor region T3, left-lateral pole. These receptor sequences come from a man in his forties with primary liver carcinoma and hepatitis B virus infection.

Concerning this clonotype: At one boundary the junction diverges from the germline segment, which might be a read error. The genes are TRBV7-9 and TRBJ1-2; possibly TRBD1 for D (6 bases). Per the germline V gene, CDR1 is SEHNR and CDR2 is FQNEAQ (reference sequence). This CDR3 contains 14 residues. The CDR3, as DNA: TGTACCAGCAGCCTAGGGGGGGGAACCCATGGCTACACCTTC. Translating gives CTSSLGGGTHGYTF.

The chain links TRBV7-2 to TRBJ2-2, with D perhaps given as TRBD1 or TRBD2 (5 bases each). CDR1 is SGHTA and CDR2 is FQGNSA in the germline V gene. The CDR3 sequence is 15 residues long. Between the trimmed V and J ends, which lost 5 bases and 7 bases, there was a span of 17 bases. This CDR3 reads CASSTYGAVGGELFF. DNA of the CDR3: TGTGCCAGCAGCACCTACGGGGCGGTCGGCGGGGAGCTGTTTTTT. The whole variable domain, remainder taken from reference TRBV7-2 and TRBJ2-2, is GAGVSQSPSNKVTEKGKDVELRCDPISGHTALYWYRQSLGQGLEFLIYFQGNSAPDKSGLPSDRFSAERTGGSVSTLTIQRTQQEDSAVYLCASSTYGAVGGELFFGEGSRLTVL.

To note about this clonotype: Likely a read error: the CDR3 ends without its conserved phenylalanine or tryptophan. This chain's CDR3 is CVSSGTAGGDSPLHI. CDR3 DNA sequence: TGTGTCAGCAGCGGGACAGCCGGTGGGGATTCACCCCTCCACATT. The chain combines TRBV6-4 with TRBJ1-6, with 7 bases lining up with TRBD1. The germline CDR1 and CDR2 sequences are MRHNA and SNTAGT. This CDR3 spans 15 amino acids.

The table lists this clonotype with a count of one. The CDR3 carries no conserved terminal phenylalanine or tryptophan, so it likely arises from a read error. The genes are TRBV5-4 and TRBJ2-2; D is unresolved. In germline, CDR1 is SGHNT, CDR2 YYREEE (reference sequence). The CDR3 contains 14 residues. The CDR3 sequence: CARSFDERTGELFL. In nucleotides, the CDR3 is TGTGCCAGAAGCTTTGATGAGCGCACCGGGGAGCTGTTTCTT.

In its sample, this clonotype was seen many times. This chain joins TRBV6-1 and TRBJ2-3, with TRBD1 as a possible D gene (5 bases). The CDR3 length is 12 residues. Germline assignment: CDR1 MNHNS and CDR2 SASEGT. V was clipped by 6 bases and J by 8 bases, with 12 bases between them. In DNA form, the CDR3 reads TGTGCCAGCAGCGCCACAGGAGTTACGCAGTATTTT. This translates into CASSATGVTQYF.

About this clonotype itself: Sequence at one end of the junction differs from germline and may be a read error. The chain links TRBV20-1 to TRBJ1-6, with a tentative D call TRBD1 (6 bases). Per the germline V gene, CDR1 is DFQATT and CDR2 is SNEGSKA (reference sequence). This CDR3 has 14 amino acids. The CDR3 DNA reads TGCAGTGCCGACAGGAGCTCCTATAATTCAGCCCTCCACTTT. The encoded protein is CSADRSSYNSALHF.

J is TRBJ2-7 and V is TRBV6-2 or TRBV6-3; 7 bases map to TRBD2. The CDR3 consists of 15 residues. Germline CDR1 is MNHEY and CDR2 is SVGEGT. With V trimmed by 7 bases and J by 4 bases, 13 bases remained unmatched. The CDR3: CASIHGGSLSYEQYF. In DNA form, the CDR3 reads TGTGCCAGCATCCATGGCGGGAGCCTCTCATACGAGCAGTACTTC.

V gene TRBV20-1 combines with J gene TRBJ2-7; D uncertain. This CDR3 has 12 amino acids. Germline V gene lookup returns CDR1 DFQATT and CDR2 SNEGSKA (reference sequence). The germline V and J ends were trimmed by 8 bases and 2 bases, with 13 bases remaining between them. The CDR3 sequence is CSSAAITYEQYF. The CDR3 bases are TGCAGTTCGGCGGCCATTACCTACGAGCAGTACTTC.

Turning to this clonotype: The missing conserved phenylalanine or tryptophan at the end of this CDR3 makes a read error likely. The chain couples TRBV6-6 to TRBJ1-6; no clear D. Germline CDR1 and CDR2: MNHNY and SVGAGI (reference sequence). CDR3 length equals 14 residues. CDR3 protein: CASGHNTAGSPLHL. The CDR3 DNA sequence: TGTGCCAGCGGCCATAACACAGCTGGTTCACCTCTCCACCTT.

The CDR3 loop is CASCTGTSQWNEQFF. In nucleotides, the CDR3 is TGTGCCAGCTGCACCGGGACTAGTCAATGGAATGAGCAGTTCTTC. The chain carries TRBV18 and TRBJ2-1; 8 bases match TRBD2. This CDR3 is 15 amino acids long. The germline V gene encodes CDR1 KGHSH and CDR2 LQKENI. J lost 7 bases, V lost 7 bases, and 12 bases had no gene match. The whole variable domain, filled in from reference TRBV18 and TRBJ2-1, reads NAGVMQNPRHLVRRRGQEARLRCSPMKGHSHVYWYRQLPEEGLKFMVYLQKENIIDESGMPKERFSAEFPKEGPSILRIQQVVRGDSAAYFCASCTGTSQWNEQFFGPGTRLTVL.

Remarks on this clonotype: The junction departs from the called germline gene at one end, perhaps through a read error. The chain is built from TRBV29-1 and TRBJ2-1; D not resolved. Germline loops: CDR1 SQVTM, CDR2 ANQGSEA. The CDR3 has 14 amino acids. This chain's CDR3 is CSANSETHDNEQFF. CDR3 nucleotide sequence: TGCAGCGCAAACTCCGAGACTCACGACAATGAACAGTTCTTC.

Worth noting for this clonotype: A junction boundary mismatches the germline segment, possibly from a read error. CDR3 loop: CASSRRAGVREETQHF. The CDR3 coding sequence is TGTGCCAGCAGTCGAAGGGCGGGAGTGAGGGAAGAGACCCAACACTTC. The gene calls are TRBV7-8 and TRBJ2-5; 7 nucleotides line up with TRBD2. Germline CDR1 reads SGHVS; CDR2 reads FQNEAQ. The CDR3 length is 16 residues.

Concerning this clonotype: The junction and the germline gene differ at one end; a read error may be behind it. This sequence joins TRBV12-3 or TRBV12-4 and TRBJ1-1; the D gene is possibly TRBD1 (6 bases). This CDR3 comprises 15 residues. The CDR3 is CTSRLGQLLNTEAFF. CDR3 nucleotide sequence: TGTACCAGCAGATTAGGACAGCTGTTGAACACTGAAGCTTTCTTT.

Note on this clonotype: Lacking the conserved final phenylalanine or tryptophan, this CDR3 likely reflects a read error. In DNA form, the CDR3 reads TGTGTCAGCAGTTACGACTCTTTAAATTCACCCCTCCACCTT. Translated, it gives CVSSYDSLNSPLHL. V gene TRBV12-3 or TRBV12-4 combines with J gene TRBJ1-6, with D unresolved. This CDR3 is built from 14 residues.

This clonotype occurred many times. The rearrangement uses TRBV6-1 and TRBJ1-1, with D unresolved. This CDR3 spans 12 amino acids. Germline V gene lookup returns CDR1 MNHNS and CDR2 SASEGT. V was pared by 2 bases and J by 7 bases, with 8 bases between. CDR3 protein: CASSETTVEAFF. The CDR3 bases are TGTGCCAGCAGTGAAACAACGGTTGAAGCTTTCTTT.

As to this clonotype: One end of the junction fails to match germline, which may point to a read error. The gene calls are TRBV28 and TRBJ2-7; D might be TRBD2 (6 bases). This CDR3 has 14 residues. The germline gives CDR1 MDHEN, CDR2 SYDVKM. CDR3 sequence reads: CTSSLTSHSYEQYF. The CDR3 bases are TGTACCAGTAGTTTAACTAGCCATAGCTACGAGCAGTACTTC.

A note on this clonotype: A much larger clone differs from this one at a single base, so this may be a read error. The chain employs TRBV28 and TRBJ1-2; unclear D gene. CDR3 length equals 14 residues. Trimming pared 4 bases from V and 4 bases from J, leaving 13 bases between. Germline V lookup: CDR1 MDHEN, CDR2 SYDVKM. CDR3 in DNA: TGTGCCAGCAGTTGCAATTACGGGGTCTATGGCTACACCTTC. The encoded protein is CASSCNYGVYGYTF.

As concerns this clonotype: One end of the junction fails to match germline, which may point to a read error. V gene TRBV28 combines with J gene TRBJ2-1; unclear D gene. Germline CDR1 and CDR2: MDHEN and SYDVKM. This CDR3 comprises 11 residues. CDR3 bases: TGTGCCGGCAGTAGTTACAATGAGCAGTTCTTC. Amino acids: CAGSSYNEQFF.

For this clonotype: This CDR3 is missing its conserved last phenylalanine or tryptophan, likely due to a read error. The chain employs TRBV6-6 and TRBJ1-5; 7 nucleotides line up with TRBD1. CDR3 length: 14 amino acids. The germline CDR1 and CDR2 sequences are MNHNY and SVGAGI (reference sequence). CDR3 in DNA: TGTGCCAGCAGTGACTGGGACAGTAATCAGTCCCAGCATTTG. Encoded protein: CASSDWDSNQSQHL.

Turning to this clonotype: This clone may be a read error of a much larger clone one base away. This rearrangement joins TRBV25-1 to TRBJ2-7, with 8 bases aligning to TRBD1. The CDR3 sequence is 15 residues long. V shed 1 base and J 4 bases; nucleotides not matched to a gene: 6. Germline CDR1 and CDR2: MGHDK and SYGVNS. Here the CDR3 reads CASSESWTGTYEQYF. The DNA for the CDR3 is TGTGCCAGCAGTGAATCGTGGACAGGGACATACGAGCAGTACTTC.

This clonotype occurred many times. The chain has TRBV20-1 and TRBJ1-6; D remains ambiguous. The CDR3 totals 16 residues. V was clipped by 0 bases and J by 7 bases, with 16 bases between them. Germline lookup yields CDR1 DFQATT and CDR2 SNEGSKA (reference sequence). CDR3 DNA: TGCAGTGCTAGAGATCAAGGCCGTACGGGAAATTCACCCCTCCACTTT. Protein sequence: CSARDQGRTGNSPLHF.

As regards this clonotype: Germline and junction disagree at one end, which may indicate a read error. The rearrangement joins TRBV28 to TRBJ2-7; D unresolved. The CDR3 covers 11 residues. Germline-derived CDR1 and CDR2 are MDHEN and SYDVKM. The CDR3 sequence: CTSSALVEQYF. CDR3 in DNA: TGTACCAGCAGTGCCCTGGTCGAGCAGTACTTC. Variable domain in full (rest from reference TRBV28 and TRBJ2-7): DVKVTQSSRYLVKRTGEKVFLECVQDMDHENMFWYRQDPGLGLRLIYFSYDVKMKEKGDIPEGYSVSREKKERFSLILESASTNQTSMYLCTSSALVEQYFGPGTRLTVT.